The present entry profiles one TCR beta chain with its context. Its recognized antigen is unknown. It has no much larger one-base neighbor in the sample; base qualities were not kept. Collaborating institutions collected whole blood in K2EDTA tubes following their own protocols. For TCRbeta analysis, collaborator samples were shipped as frozen whole blood, as isolated PBMCs, or as DNA extracted from either sample type. The immunoSEQ Assay, a bias-controlled multiplex PCR, was used to amplify TCRbeta CDR3 regions from genomic DNA. The authors processed their data as follows. The number of nucleated cells in each sample was estimated by amplification of reference gene primers within the assay. To quantify the absolute abundance of each unique TCRbeta CDR3 rearrangement, sequence reads were collapsed and filtered. Productive Simpson clonality was computed per sample as the square root of Simpson's diversity index over productive rearrangements. TCRdb took this table from immuneACCESS and kept in-frame rearrangements with V and J called. Such tables lack part of the clones; where checked against another copy, unresolved V genes explain under half of the gap, and the rest is unexplained. The V and J calls and clone size were taken over from that table, and D and trimming were inferred from the DNA. The sample table contains fewer than 250,000 clones; only one count was recorded for 84% of them. Clones ranked in the top ten supply more than 4.5% of the sample.

The sample is drawn from a study of blood T cell repertoires in COVID-19 (dated by TCRdb to the early 2020s). About the full investigation: Collaborator samples came from the United States, Italy and Spain and covered acute and convalescent phases of COVID-19. The samples were drawn from two sources: the first 160 participants of the ongoing ImmuneRACE study, and 1,000 to 1,500 subjects contributed by 6 global collaborators. Nearly every sample came with metadata listing a de-identified subject ID, COVID-19 status, age in years and sex. The repertoires were released in a freely available public database meant as a resource for research on the immune response to SARS-CoV-2. The material from the prospective study consisted of cDNA or gDNA derived from T cells, B-cell-depleted T cells, or PBMCs. Where available, HLA class I and class II types were taken from metadata supplied by the sample provider and were not determined by assay-based typing. Deeply sampled blood TCRbeta repertoires from subjects exposed to, actively infected with, or recovered from COVID-19 were included in the dataset.

What the work shows at the level of the full study, not this receptor alone: How much clinical and demographic metadata was included differed by source and by participant, and the metadata was provided uncurated.

This TCR was recovered from a woman between 70 and 85 years old with active or convalescent COVID-19. The sample taken for sequencing was peripheral blood.

The DNA sequence follows: TGTGCCAGCAGCTTGGGGAGTCTCACCGGGGAGCTGTTTTTT. This translates into CASSLGSLTGELFF. This chain is built from TRBV7-3 and TRBJ2-2, and possibly TRBD2, on 5 matching bases. Trimming costs V 3 bases and J 4 bases, and their ends lie 9 bases apart. The germline V gene encodes CDR1 SGHTA and CDR2 FQGTGA. There are 14 amino acids in the CDR3, from cysteine to phenylalanine inclusive. Only the CDR3 region is kept as DNA, spanning 42 bases read in frame from base 1.